This is a list of T cell receptor beta chains from one sample in a study of cytotoxic CD8 clonotypes in ibrutinib-treated CLL. Method: immunoSEQ multiplex PCR; TCRdb's copy keeps in-frame clones and lacks some. Of fewer than 400,000 clones in the sample, over 55% were seen once. Sequencing used PBMCs, obtained after 36 months of ibrutinib treatment. Receptors were obtained from a human donor with chronic lymphocytic leukemia. The CDR3 runs from the conserved cysteine through the conserved F or W. A D gene is named only where the DNA matches it firmly. Some rows have no size entry. The others give once, few or many, or a class for an expanded clone.

TRBJ2-2,.,.,TRBV27,TGTGCCAGCAGTCTTAGATTAGGCTACACCGGGGAGCTGTTTTTT,CASSLRLGYTGELFF
TRBJ2-1,.,.,TRBV7-8,TGTGCCAGCAGCCCGGGTGGGAGCAGCGCCTACAATGAGCAGTTCTTC,CASSPGGSSAYNEQFF
TRBJ2-2,.,.,TRBV6-1,TGTGCCAGCAGTGAATCTTATCCCCCCACTTGGACCTATACGAACACCGGGGAGCTGTTTTTT,CASSESYPPTWTYTNTGELFF
TRBJ2-7,.,few,TRBV4-1,TGCGCCAGCAGCCAAAATACAGCCTACGAGCAGTACTTC,CASSQNTAYEQYF
TRBJ2-7,.,.,TRBV4-1,TGCGCCAGCAGCCAAGATGGTCACAGGACTACCTACGAGCAGTACTTC,CASSQDGHRTTYEQYF
TRBJ2-3,TRBD2,.,TRBV7-6,TGTGCCAGCAGCCCTAGCGGGAGCGGAACAGATACGCAGTATTTT,CASSPSGSGTDTQYF
TRBJ2-7,.,.,TRBV11-2,TGTGCCAGCAGCTTTTACACCTACGAGCAGTACTTC,CASSFYTYEQYF
TRBJ1-1,TRBD1,.,TRBV12-5,TGTGCTAGTGGTTTGGTGCTGACAGGGGACACCACTGAAGCTTTCTTT,CASGLVLTGDTTEAFF
TRBJ1-2,.,few,TRBV6-5,TGTGCCAGCAGCCCCGGGTTCTATGACTACACCTTC,CASSPGFYDYTF
TRBJ2-5,.,once,TRBV30,TGTGCCTGGCGGAGATCGACGGTTCCCCAAGAGACCCAGTACTTC,CAWRRSTVPQETQYF
TRBJ2-7,TRBD1,.,TRBV10-2,TGCGCCAGCACCGGACAGGGTGCCCACGAGCAGTACTTC,CASTGQGAHEQYF
TRBJ2-1,TRBD2,.,TRBV2,TGTGCCAGCACCTTGGGACTAGCGGATTACAATGAGCAGTTCTTC,CASTLGLADYNEQFF
TRBJ1-2,.,.,TRBV11-2,TGTGCCAGCAGCTTAGTTGGGCAGGGGAACTGGTATGGCTACACCTTC,CASSLVGQGNWYGYTF
TRBJ2-7,TRBD2,few,TRBV11-3,TGTGCCAGCAGCCCCGCGGGGGGGACGGGAAACGAGCAGTACTTC,CASSPAGGTGNEQYF
TRBJ2-7,.,.,TRBV10-1,TGCGCCAGCCCCAAGGGGGGGGCTTATTCCTACGAGCAGTACTTC,CASPKGGAYSYEQYF
TRBJ2-5,.,once,TRBV29-1,TGCAGCGTTGACTACAGTCAAGAGACCCAGTACTTC,CSVDYSQETQYF
TRBJ2-7,TRBD2,.,TRBV6-1,TGTGCCAGCAGTGAATTTAAAGGCGGGGGGCAGTACTTC,CASSEFKGGGQYF
TRBJ2-1,TRBD1,once,TRBV18,TGTGCCAGCTCCGGGACAGCGTCGGGTGAGCAGTTCTTC,CASSGTASGEQFF
TRBJ2-5,TRBD2,.,TRBV5-1,TGCGCCAGCAGCTTGGCTTTACTAGCGGGGGGCCCGATTCAAGAGACCCAGTACTTC,CASSLALLAGGPIQETQYF
TRBJ2-7,.,.,TRBV2,TGTGCCACCCAGGGGGGAAGGGTCTACGAGCAGTACTTC,CATQGGRVYEQYF